The 23 T cell receptor beta chains given below trace back to one sample, sequenced in a study of read filtering for tumor transcriptome and immune sequencing. This library used about 360 ng RNA and molecular barcoded adaptors spanning alpha/delta and beta/gamma chains. TCRdb passed the reads through MiXCR, listing each CDR3 protein once. The data hold 25,000 to 35,000 distinct CDR3 sequences, with 18% observed a single time. Sequenced material: a population of CD138-negative cells sorted from bone marrow. The source is a donor at least 40 years old with multiple myeloma.

The chain combines TRBV7-3 with TRBJ2-2; D might be TRBD1 (6 bases). V was shortened by 5 bases and J by 7 bases, with 14 bases between the two germline ends. The CDR3 length is 14 residues. Germline V gene sequence: CDR1 SGHTA, CDR2 FQGTGA. DNA of the CDR3: TGTGCCAGCAGCGGAGAAACAGGGAGCGGGGAGCTGTTTTTT. Protein product: CASSGETGSGELFF.

This clonotype has ten or more counts. The chain employs TRBV9 and TRBJ2-5; 11 bases are shared with TRBD2. Germline CDR1 is SGDLS and CDR2 is YYNGEE. CDR3 length equals 15 residues. Losses at the gene ends were 0 bases for V and 2 bases for J; bases not matched to a gene: 0. In DNA, the CDR3 is TGTGCCAGCAGCGTAGGGACTAGCGGGCAAGAGACCCAGTACTTC. This gives the protein CASSVGTSGQETQYF. Full variable domain (outside the CDR3, taken from reference TRBV9 and TRBJ2-5): DSGVTQTPKHLITATGQRVTLRCSPRSGDLSVYWYQQSLDQGLQFLIQYYNGEERAKGNILERFSAQQFPDLHSELNLSSLELGDSALYFCASSVGTSGQETQYFGPGTRLLVL.

A note on this clonotype: A junction boundary mismatches the germline segment, possibly from a read error. The chain links TRBV28 to TRBJ2-1, with 11 bases matching TRBD2. The CDR3 loop spans 17 amino acids. From germline, CDR1 is MDHEN and CDR2 SYDVKM. The CDR3 reads CASSSPSGLAAGDEQFF. CDR3 nucleotide sequence: TGTGCCAGCAGTTCACCCTCGGGACTAGCGGCTGGCGATGAACAGTTCTTC.

The sample holds many counts of this clonotype. The CDR3 DNA reads TGTGCCAGTAGTACAGACAGGCTGGGTCAGCCCCAGCATTTT. Translated, it gives CASSTDRLGQPQHF. This rearrangement joins TRBV19 to TRBJ1-5, with D possibly matching TRBD1 (6 bases). In germline, CDR1 is LNHDA, CDR2 SQIVND (reference sequence). Trimming shortened V by 4 bases and J by 6 bases, and 13 bases separated the two germline ends. This CDR3 spans 14 amino acids.

This clonotype has ten or more counts. The chain has TRBV6-2 or TRBV6-3 and TRBJ1-1, with D possibly matching TRBD1 (5 bases). Germline V gene sequence: CDR1 MNHEY, CDR2 SVGEGT. V dropped 0 bases and J dropped 1 base, with 9 bases sitting between them. The CDR3 consists of 15 residues. The CDR3 nucleotides are TGTGCCAGCAGTTACTCCAGGGCGAGGAACACTGAAGCTTTCTTT. It translates to CASSYSRARNTEAFF.

At least ten counts were recorded for this clonotype. V usage is TRBV20-1 and J usage is TRBJ2-3, with D maybe TRBD1 (6 bases). V was clipped by 4 bases and J by 2 bases, with 10 bases between them. Germline V gene sequence: CDR1 DFQATT, CDR2 SNEGSKA (reference sequence). The CDR3 has 13 residues. The CDR3, as DNA: TGCAGTGCTACCGACAGGAACACAGATACGCAGTATTTT. Translation: CSATDRNTDTQYF.

This clonotype was found many times. Compared with germline, one end of the junction differs, possibly owing to a read error. The genes are TRBV29-1 and TRBJ1-4, with D uncertain. CDR3 length equals 12 residues. CDR1 is SQVTM and CDR2 is ANQGSEA in the germline V gene. The CDR3 spells CSAALTGEKLLF. CDR3 bases: TGCAGCGCCGCTCTCACGGGCGAAAAACTGCTTTTT.

This clonotype was counted many times. V usage is TRBV5-1 and J usage is TRBJ2-4; D possibly corresponds to TRBD1 (6 bases). The germline CDR1 and CDR2 sequences are SGHRS and YFSETQ. The CDR3 consists of 15 residues. Trimming cost V 7 bases and J 0 bases, with 14 bases left between them. The CDR3 DNA is TGCGCCAGCCGAAGGGGGAGTACAGCCAAAAACATTCAGTACTTC. Protein sequence: CASRRGSTAKNIQYF.

This clonotype was counted at least ten times. This sequence joins TRBV20-1 and TRBJ1-5; maybe TRBD1 (5 bases). This CDR3 is built from 17 residues. Germline V gene sequence: CDR1 DFQATT, CDR2 SNEGSKA (reference sequence). With 0 bases removed from V and 2 bases from J, the gap between germline ends came to 17 bases. CDR3 in DNA: TGCAGTGCTAGAGATCGTAGCCGGGGCGGAGGCAATCAGCCCCAGCATTTT. Translation: CSARDRSRGGGNQPQHF.

This clonotype has ten or more counts. The V gene is TRBV29-1, the J gene TRBJ2-3, with TRBD2 as a possible D gene (6 bases). The germline V gene has CDR1 SQVTM and CDR2 ANQGSEA. Trimming removed 6 bases from V and 1 base from J, with 17 bases in between. This CDR3 has 15 amino acids. CDR3 region: CSVGRRESGTDTQYF. The DNA for the CDR3 is TGCAGCGTCGGCCGACGGGAGAGTGGCACAGATACGCAGTATTTT.

This clonotype has ten or more counts. The DNA of the CDR3 is TGTGCCTGGAGTAGAGACAGGGACGAGCAGTACTTC. Protein sequence: CAWSRDRDEQYF. The chain links TRBV30 to TRBJ2-7, with 7 bases fitting TRBD1. The germline gives CDR1 GTSNPN, CDR2 SVGIG (reference sequence). V was clipped by 2 bases and J by 5 bases; unmatched bases: 3. This CDR3 is built from 12 residues.

J is TRBJ1-5 and V is TRBV19; D possibly corresponds to TRBD1 (5 bases). Germline V lookup: CDR1 LNHDA, CDR2 SQIVND (reference sequence). With 3 bases removed from V and 1 base from J, the gap between germline ends came to 10 bases. The CDR3 contains 15 residues. CDR3 sequence reads: CASSIKGLSNQPQHF. The CDR3 DNA follows: TGTGCCAGTAGTATCAAGGGGCTGAGCAATCAGCCCCAGCATTTT.

This clonotype was observed many times. The chain carries TRBV18 and TRBJ1-1, with TRBD1 as a possible D gene (5 bases). Germline assignment: CDR1 KGHSH and CDR2 LQKENI. The CDR3 runs to 14 residues. V dropped 6 bases and J dropped 5 bases, with 16 bases sitting between them. CDR3 coding DNA: TGTGCCAGCTCGCCGACAAGGGGAGGGACTGAAGCTTTCTTT. Translation gives CASSPTRGGTEAFF.

The sample holds many counts of this clonotype. The chain carries TRBV5-1 and TRBJ1-5; the D is unclear. CDR1 and CDR2 from the germline V gene are SGHRS and YFSETQ. The length of the CDR3 is 14 residues. Deletions cut 0 bases from V and 4 bases from J, with 8 bases between. CDR3 region: CASSLVGGNQPQHF. The CDR3 bases are TGCGCCAGCAGCTTGGTGGGCGGAAATCAGCCCCAGCATTTT.

In this sample, this clonotype is medium-sized (0.01 to 0.1%). The V call is TRBV4-1, the J call TRBJ2-1; 13 nucleotides align to TRBD2. Per germline, CDR1 MGHRA and CDR2 YSYEKL. J lost 4 bases, V lost 2 bases, and 14 bases had no gene match. CDR3 length: 20 amino acids. CDR3 residues: CASSQLPGLAGTSAYNEQFF. CDR3 sequence (DNA): TGCGCCAGCAGCCAACTTCCGGGACTAGCGGGAACATCTGCTTACAATGAGCAGTTCTTC.

Concerning this clonotype: Since a far larger clone is one base different, this is likely a read error. J is TRBJ1-6 and V is TRBV2; D not resolved. CDR3 size: 11 residues. Germline V gene lookup returns CDR1 SNHLY and CDR2 FYNNEI. CDR3 residues: CASTAEGRALF. The CDR3 nucleotides are TGTGCCAGCACCGCGGAGGGAAGAGCTCTCTTT.

This clonotype was found many times. The rearrangement uses TRBV5-1 and TRBJ2-1; the match to TRBD2 covers 12 bases. CDR1 SGHRS and CDR2 YFSETQ come from the germline V gene. With V trimmed by 4 bases and J by 7 bases, 12 bases remained unmatched. CDR3 length: 17 amino acids. CDR3 sequence reads: CASSPGLAGRRGNEQFF. The CDR3 nucleotides are TGCGCCAGCAGCCCCGGACTAGCGGGGCGTCGGGGGAATGAGCAGTTCTTC. Using reference TRBV5-1 and TRBJ2-1 for the parts outside the CDR3, the full variable domain is KAGVTQTPRYLIKTRGQQVTLSCSPISGHRSVSWYQQTPGQGLQFLFEYFSETQRNKGNFPGRFSGRQFSNSRSEMNVSTLELGDSALYLCASSPGLAGRRGNEQFFGPGTRLTVL.

This clonotype was observed a few times. A read error is possible here, since a much larger clone lies one base away. The conserved closing phenylalanine or tryptophan is absent in this CDR3, likely reflecting a read error. The chain has TRBV6-2 or TRBV6-3 and TRBJ2-5; the D gene is possibly TRBD2 (6 bases). Germline V CDR1 and CDR2: MNHEY, SVGEGT. V lost 2 bases, J lost 1 base, and 11 bases lay in between. The CDR3 contains 15 residues. In DNA, the CDR3 is TGTGCCAGCAGTTACAGGCCTAGCGTCCAAGAGACCCAGTACCTC. Protein: CASSYRPSVQETQYL.

At least ten counts were recorded for this clonotype. This chain joins TRBV10-3 and TRBJ2-7, with D maybe TRBD1 (5 bases). CDR3 size: 15 residues. Trimming took 6 bases from V and 4 from J, leaving 19 bases between them. The V gene's germline CDR1 is ENHRY and CDR2 SYGVKD. CDR3 nucleotide sequence: TGTGCCATCAGCAACACACAGGATAACGTTTACGAGCAGTACTTC. Translation: CAISNTQDNVYEQYF.

This clonotype was seen many times. The rearrangement links TRBV19 to TRBJ2-5, with D perhaps matching TRBD2 (6 bases). Per germline, CDR1 LNHDA and CDR2 SQIVND (reference sequence). The CDR3 extends over 14 amino acids. V gave up 5 bases and J gave up 3 bases, with 13 bases separating them. DNA for the CDR3: TGTGCCAGTAGTTCGGCCGGGAGAAAAGAGACCCAGTACTTC. Encoded protein: CASSSAGRKETQYF.

This clonotype appeared many times. V gene TRBV12-5 combines with J gene TRBJ2-3, with D perhaps matching TRBD2 (6 bases). Between the trimmed V and J ends, which lost 2 bases and 0 bases, there was a span of 9 bases. The CDR3 spans 15 residues. Germline V CDR1 and CDR2: LGHNT, FRNRAP. CDR3 sequence reads: CASGLLGTSTDTQYF. DNA of the CDR3: TGTGCTAGTGGTTTGTTAGGGACTAGCACAGATACGCAGTATTTT. Filled out from reference TRBV12-5 and TRBJ2-3, the complete variable domain reads DARVTQTPRHKVTEMGQEVTMRCQPILGHNTVFWYRQTMMQGLELLAYFRNRAPLDDSGMPKDRFSAEMPDATLATLKIQPSEPRDSAVYFCASGLLGTSTDTQYFGPGTRLTVL.

This clonotype turned up a few times. J is TRBJ2-5 and V is TRBV19; D may be TRBD1 (6 bases). This CDR3 contains 14 residues. V lost 5 bases, J lost 5 bases, and 15 bases lay in between. CDR1 is LNHDA and CDR2 is SQIVND in the germline V gene (reference sequence). The CDR3 nucleotides read TGTGCCAGTAGTCGCAGGGGAGCCGCGGAGACCCAGTACTTC. Protein sequence: CASSRRGAAETQYF.

This clonotype was seen a single time. This chain connects TRBV4-1 to TRBJ1-5, with D uncertain. The V gene's germline CDR1 is MGHRA and CDR2 YSYEKL. Trimming took off 2 bases at V and 6 bases at J, with 8 bases between the two ends. The length of the CDR3 is 13 residues. CDR3 protein: CASSQLGTQPQHF. CDR3 in DNA: TGCGCCAGCAGCCAATTAGGCACTCAGCCCCAGCATTTT.